Listed here is a single T cell receptor (beta chain). The target antigen is unknown. In germline, CDR1 is SQVTM, CDR2 ANQGSEA. After removal of 7 bases from V and 4 bases from J, the junction contained 13 bases not matched to a gene. The CDR3 has 17 amino acids. Here immunoSEQ multiplex PCR was the method, and the copy in TCRdb shows in-frame clones only, minus some. The table has over 100,000 clones, 88% seen once. The data derive from a study of identifying expanded T cells in peripheral blood. Whole-study findings and limits: Roughly 2-week clone count variance significantly increased as total template count grew.

The sequencing input was blood. The sequence derives from a person aged 18-70 years in good health. The chain uses TRBV29-1 and TRBJ2-6; 10 bases line up with TRBD2. The CDR3 region is CSALGGTSDDGANVLTF. CDR3 coding DNA: TGCAGCGCCCTGGGAGGGACTAGCGATGACGGGGCCAACGTCCTGACTTTC.